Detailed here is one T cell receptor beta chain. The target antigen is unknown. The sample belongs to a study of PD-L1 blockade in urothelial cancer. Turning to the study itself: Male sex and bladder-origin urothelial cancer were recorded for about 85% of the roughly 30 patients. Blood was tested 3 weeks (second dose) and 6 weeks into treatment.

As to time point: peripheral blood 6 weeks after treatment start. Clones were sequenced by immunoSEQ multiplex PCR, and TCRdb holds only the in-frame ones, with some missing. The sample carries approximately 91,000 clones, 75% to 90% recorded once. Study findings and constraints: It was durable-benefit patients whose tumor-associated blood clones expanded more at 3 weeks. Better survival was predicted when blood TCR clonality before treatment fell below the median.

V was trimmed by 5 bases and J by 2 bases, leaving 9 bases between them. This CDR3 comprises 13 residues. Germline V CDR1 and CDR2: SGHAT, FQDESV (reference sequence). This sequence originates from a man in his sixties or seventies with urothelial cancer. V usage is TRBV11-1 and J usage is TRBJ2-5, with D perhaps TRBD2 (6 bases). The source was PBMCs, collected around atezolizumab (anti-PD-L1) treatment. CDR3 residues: CASSRERQETQYF. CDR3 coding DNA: TGTGCCAGCAGCCGGGAGAGACAAGAGACCCAGTACTTC. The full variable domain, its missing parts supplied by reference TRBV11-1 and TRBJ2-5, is EAEVAQSPRYKITEKSQAVAFWCDPISGHATLYWYRQILGQGPELLVQFQDESVVDDSQLPKDRFSAERLKGVDSTLKIQPAELGDSAMYLCASSRERQETQYFGPGTRLLVL.